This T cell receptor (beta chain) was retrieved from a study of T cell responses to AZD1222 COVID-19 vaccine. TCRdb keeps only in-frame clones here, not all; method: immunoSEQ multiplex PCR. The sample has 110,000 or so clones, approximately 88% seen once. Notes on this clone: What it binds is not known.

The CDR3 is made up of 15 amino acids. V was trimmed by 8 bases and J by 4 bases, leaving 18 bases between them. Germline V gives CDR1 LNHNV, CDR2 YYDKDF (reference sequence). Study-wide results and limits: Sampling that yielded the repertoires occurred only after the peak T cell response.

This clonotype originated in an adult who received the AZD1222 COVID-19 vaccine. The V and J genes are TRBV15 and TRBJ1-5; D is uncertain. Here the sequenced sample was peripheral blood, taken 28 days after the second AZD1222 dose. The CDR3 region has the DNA TGTGCCACCGGGGTGGGAGTAAGTGGAAATCAGCCCCAGCATTTT. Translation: CATGVGVSGNQPQHF.